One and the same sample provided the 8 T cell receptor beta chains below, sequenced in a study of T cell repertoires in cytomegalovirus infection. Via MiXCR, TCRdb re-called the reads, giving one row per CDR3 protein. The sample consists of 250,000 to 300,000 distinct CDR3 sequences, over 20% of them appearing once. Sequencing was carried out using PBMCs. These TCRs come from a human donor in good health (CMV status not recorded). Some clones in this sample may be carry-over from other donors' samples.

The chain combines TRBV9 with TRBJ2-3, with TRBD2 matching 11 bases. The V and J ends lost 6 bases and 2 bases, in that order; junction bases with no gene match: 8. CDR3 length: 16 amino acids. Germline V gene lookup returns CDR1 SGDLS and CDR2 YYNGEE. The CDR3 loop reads CASTVLAGGTTDTQYF. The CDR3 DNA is TGTGCCAGCACGGTGTTAGCGGGAGGGACCACAGATACGCAGTATTTT.

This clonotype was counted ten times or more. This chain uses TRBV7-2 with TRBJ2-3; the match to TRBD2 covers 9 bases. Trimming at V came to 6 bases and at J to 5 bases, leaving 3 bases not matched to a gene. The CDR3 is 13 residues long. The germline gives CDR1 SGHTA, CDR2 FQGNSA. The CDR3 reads CASSPSGIDTQYF. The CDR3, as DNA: TGTGCCAGCAGTCCTAGCGGGATAGATACGCAGTATTTT.

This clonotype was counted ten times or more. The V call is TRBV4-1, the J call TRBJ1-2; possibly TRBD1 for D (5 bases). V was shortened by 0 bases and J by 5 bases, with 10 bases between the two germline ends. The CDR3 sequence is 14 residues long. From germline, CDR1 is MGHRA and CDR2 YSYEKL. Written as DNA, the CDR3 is TGCGCCAGCAGCCAAGAGGGACGACAATATGGCTACACCTTC. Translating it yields CASSQEGRQYGYTF.

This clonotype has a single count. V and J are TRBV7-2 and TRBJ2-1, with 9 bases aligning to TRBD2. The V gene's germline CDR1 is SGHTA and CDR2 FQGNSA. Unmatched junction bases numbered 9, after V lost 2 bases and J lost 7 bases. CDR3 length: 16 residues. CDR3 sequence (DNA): TGTGCCAGCAGCTTACGGTTTAGCGGGAGTATGAATGAGCAGTTCTTC. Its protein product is CASSLRFSGSMNEQFF. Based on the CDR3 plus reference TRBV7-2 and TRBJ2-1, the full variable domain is GAGVSQSPSNKVTEKGKDVELRCDPISGHTALYWYRQSLGQGLEFLIYFQGNSAPDKSGLPSDRFSAERTGGSVSTLTIQRTQQEDSAVYLCASSLRFSGSMNEQFFGPGTRLTVL.

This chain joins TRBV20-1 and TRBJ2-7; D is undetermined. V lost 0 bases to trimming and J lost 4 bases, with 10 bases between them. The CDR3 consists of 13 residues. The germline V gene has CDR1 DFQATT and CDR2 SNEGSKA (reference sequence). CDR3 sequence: CSARDLRRYEQYF. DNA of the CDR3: TGCAGTGCTAGAGACCTCAGGAGATACGAGCAGTACTTC.

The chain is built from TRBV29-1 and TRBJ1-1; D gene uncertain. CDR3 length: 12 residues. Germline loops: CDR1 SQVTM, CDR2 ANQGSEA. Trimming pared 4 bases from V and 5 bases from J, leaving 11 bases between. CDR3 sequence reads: CSVGVVGTEAFF. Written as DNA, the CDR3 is TGCAGCGTTGGAGTGGTGGGAACTGAAGCTTTCTTT.

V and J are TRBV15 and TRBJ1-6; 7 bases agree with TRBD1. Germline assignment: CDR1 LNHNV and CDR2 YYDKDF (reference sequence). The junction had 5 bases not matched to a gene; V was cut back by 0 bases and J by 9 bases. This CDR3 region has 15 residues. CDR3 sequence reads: CATSRDTQGGSPLHF. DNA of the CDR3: TGTGCCACCAGCAGAGATACCCAGGGGGGTTCACCCCTCCACTTT.

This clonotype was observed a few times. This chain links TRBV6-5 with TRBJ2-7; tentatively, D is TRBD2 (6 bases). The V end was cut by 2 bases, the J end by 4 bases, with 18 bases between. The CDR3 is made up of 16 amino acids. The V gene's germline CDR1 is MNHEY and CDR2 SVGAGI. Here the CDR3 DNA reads TGTGCCAGCAGTTACGTAGCATTTGGGGGAGGTTACGAGCAGTACTTC. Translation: CASSYVAFGGGYEQYF.